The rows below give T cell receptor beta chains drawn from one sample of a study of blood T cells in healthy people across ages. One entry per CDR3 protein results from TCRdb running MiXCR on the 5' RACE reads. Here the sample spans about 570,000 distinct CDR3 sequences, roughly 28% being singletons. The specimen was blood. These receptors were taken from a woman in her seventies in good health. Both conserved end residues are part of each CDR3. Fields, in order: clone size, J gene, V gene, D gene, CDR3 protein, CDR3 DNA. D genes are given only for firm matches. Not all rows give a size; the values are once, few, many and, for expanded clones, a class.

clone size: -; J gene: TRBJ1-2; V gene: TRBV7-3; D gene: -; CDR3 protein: CASSLTTPGYGYTF; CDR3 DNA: TGTGCCAGCAGCTTAACTACTCCAGGGTATGGCTACACCTTC
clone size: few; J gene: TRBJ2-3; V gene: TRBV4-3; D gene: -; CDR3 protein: CASSQEFGGVGTDTQYF; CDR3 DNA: TGCGCCAGCAGCCAAGAATTTGGTGGGGTGGGCACAGATACGCAGTATTTT
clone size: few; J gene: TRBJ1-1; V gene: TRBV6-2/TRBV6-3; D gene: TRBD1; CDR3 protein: CASTRDRDNTEAFF; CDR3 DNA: TGTGCCAGCACCAGGGACAGAGATAACACTGAAGCTTTCTTT
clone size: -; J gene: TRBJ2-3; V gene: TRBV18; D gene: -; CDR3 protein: CASSSDLFSTDTQYF; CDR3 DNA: TGTGCCAGCTCATCTGACCTGTTTAGCACAGATACGCAGTATTTT
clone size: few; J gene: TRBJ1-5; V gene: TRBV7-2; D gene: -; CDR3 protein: CASSLAASPQHF; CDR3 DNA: TGTGCCAGCAGCTTAGCCGCTTCGCCCCAGCATTTT
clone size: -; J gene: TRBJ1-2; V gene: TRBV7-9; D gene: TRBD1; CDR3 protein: CASSLALMTGTTGYTF; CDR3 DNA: TGTGCCAGCAGCTTAGCCTTAATGACAGGGACGACTGGCTACACCTTC
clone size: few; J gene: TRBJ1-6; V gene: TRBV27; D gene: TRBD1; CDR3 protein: CASSAGQGVNSPLHF; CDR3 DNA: TGTGCCAGCAGTGCGGGACAGGGAGTCAATTCACCCCTCCACTTT
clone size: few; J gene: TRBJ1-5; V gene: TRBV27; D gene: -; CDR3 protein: CASSLSLEPGRTAGNQPQHF; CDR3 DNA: TGTGCCAGCAGTTTATCGCTTGAACCCGGGCGGACAGCCGGCAATCAGCCCCAGCATTTT
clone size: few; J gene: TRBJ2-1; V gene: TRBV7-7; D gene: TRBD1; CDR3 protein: CASSLGGSASYNEQFF; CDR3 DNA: TGTGCTAGCAGCCTAGGGGGCTCTGCCTCCTACAATGAGCAGTTCTTC
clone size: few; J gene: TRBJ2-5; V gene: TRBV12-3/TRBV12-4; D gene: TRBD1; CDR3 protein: CASSNDLGPARGLETQYF; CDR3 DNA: TGTGCCAGCAGCAACGATCTAGGTCCGGCCAGGGGGTTAGAGACCCAGTACTTC
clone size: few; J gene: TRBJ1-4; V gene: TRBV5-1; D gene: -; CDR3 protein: CASSSGIVGEKLFF; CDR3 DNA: TGCGCCAGCAGCTCAGGGATTGTCGGTGAAAAACTGTTTTTT
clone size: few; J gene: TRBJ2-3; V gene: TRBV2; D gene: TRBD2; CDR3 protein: CASRRTSGLSTDTQYF; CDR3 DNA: TGTGCCAGCAGGAGGACTAGCGGGCTTAGCACAGATACGCAGTATTTT
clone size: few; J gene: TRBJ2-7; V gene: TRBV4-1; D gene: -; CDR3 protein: CASISLTPRYHSYEQYF; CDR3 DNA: TGCGCCAGCATCTCTTTAACCCCAAGATACCACTCCTACGAGCAGTACTTC
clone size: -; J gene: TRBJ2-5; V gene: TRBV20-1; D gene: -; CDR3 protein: CSAAGGIQYF; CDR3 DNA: TGCAGTGCTGCCGGTGGGATCCAGTACTTC
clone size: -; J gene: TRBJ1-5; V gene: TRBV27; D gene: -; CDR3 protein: CASSPPGSYGGMPQHF; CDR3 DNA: TGTGCCAGCAGTCCACCGGGGTCTTACGGAGGGATGCCCCAGCATTTT
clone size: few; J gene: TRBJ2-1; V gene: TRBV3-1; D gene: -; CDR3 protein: CASSQVRNEQFF; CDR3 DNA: TGTGCCAGCAGCCAAGTAAGAAATGAGCAGTTCTTC
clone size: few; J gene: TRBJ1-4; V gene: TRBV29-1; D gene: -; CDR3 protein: CSVEDPGKSEKLFF; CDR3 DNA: TGCAGCGTTGAAGATCCGGGTAAAAGTGAAAAACTGTTTTTT
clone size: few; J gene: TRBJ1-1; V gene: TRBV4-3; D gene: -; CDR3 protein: CASSQGSVGTGTFF; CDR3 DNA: -
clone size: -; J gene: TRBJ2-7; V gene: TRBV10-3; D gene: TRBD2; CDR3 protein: CAISERLPGLASEQYF; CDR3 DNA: TGTGCCATCAGTGAGAGGCTACCGGGACTAGCCTCTGAGCAGTACTTC
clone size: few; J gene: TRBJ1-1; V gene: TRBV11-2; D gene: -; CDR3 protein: CASSKGVRIEAFF; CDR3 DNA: TGTGCCAGCAGCAAAGGGGTTAGGATTGAAGCTTTCTTT
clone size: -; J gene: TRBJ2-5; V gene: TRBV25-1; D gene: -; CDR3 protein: CASSALGQLETQYF; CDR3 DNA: TGTGCCAGCAGTGCGTTAGGACAGTTGGAGACCCAGTACTTC
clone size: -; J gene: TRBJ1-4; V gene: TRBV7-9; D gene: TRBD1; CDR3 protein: CASSLGTGGYATNEKLFF; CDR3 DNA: TGTGCCAGCAGCTTAGGGACAGGGGGATACGCAACTAATGAAAAACTGTTTTTT
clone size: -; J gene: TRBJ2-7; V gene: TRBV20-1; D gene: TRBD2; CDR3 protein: CSARWAGDPYEQYF; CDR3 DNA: TGCAGTGCTAGATGGGCGGGGGACCCCTACGAGCAGTACTTC
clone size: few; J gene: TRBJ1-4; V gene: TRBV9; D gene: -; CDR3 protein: CASSVLQGGGEKLFF; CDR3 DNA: TGTGCCAGCAGCGTGCTACAGGGAGGAGGAGAAAAACTGTTTTTT
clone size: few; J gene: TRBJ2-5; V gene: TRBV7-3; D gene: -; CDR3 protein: CASAPFGGLGETQYF; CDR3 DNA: TGTGCCAGCGCGCCGTTCGGGGGACTGGGAGAGACCCAGTACTTC
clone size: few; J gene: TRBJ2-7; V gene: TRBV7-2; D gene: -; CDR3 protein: CASSLYSGHSYEQYF; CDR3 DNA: TGTGCCAGCAGCTTATATTCAGGGCACTCCTACGAGCAGTACTTC
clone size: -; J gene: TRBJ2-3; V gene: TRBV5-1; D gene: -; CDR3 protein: CASSPGHRPTDTQYF; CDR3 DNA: TGCGCCAGCAGCCCGGGACACCGTCCCACAGATACGCAGTATTTT
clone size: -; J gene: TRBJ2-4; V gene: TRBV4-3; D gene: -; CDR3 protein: CASSPGIGGNIQYF; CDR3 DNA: TGCGCCAGCAGCCCAGGGATAGGGGGAAACATTCAGTACTTC
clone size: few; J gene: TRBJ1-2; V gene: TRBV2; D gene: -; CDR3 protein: CASSGSGGTNYGYTF; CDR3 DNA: TGTGCCAGCAGTGGGAGCGGGGGGACCAACTATGGCTACACCTTC